This entry is about one TCR beta chain. Libraries were prepared by immunoSEQ multiplex PCR; TCRdb keeps only in-frame clonotypes and omits some of them. The sample carries approximately 79,000 clones, 75% to 95% recorded once. V shed 0 bases, J shed 0 bases, and the junction held 7 bases outside the gene matches. This CDR3 spans 18 amino acids. Germline V gene data show CDR1 as MGHRA and CDR2 as YSYEKL. As for time point: peripheral blood 6 weeks after treatment start. The sample comes from a study of PD-L1 blockade in urothelial cancer. The chain is built from TRBV4-1 and TRBJ1-3; TRBD1 matches 8 bases. The TCR was taken from a woman over 75 with urothelial cancer. Specimen: PBMCs, collected around atezolizumab (anti-PD-L1) treatment. Written as DNA, the CDR3 is TGCGCCAGCAGCCAAGATCTTCCAGGGGGCCACTCTGGAAACACCATATATTTT. Translation: CASSQDLPGGHSGNTIYF.